This T cell receptor (beta chain) was sequenced for a study of blood T cell repertoires in COVID-19. Trimming took 5 bases from V and 4 from J; bases not matched to a gene: 6. CDR1 and CDR2 (germline): SGHAT, FQNNGV. This CDR3 region has 16 residues. Sequencing used immunoSEQ multiplex PCR; TCRdb keeps in-frame clones, though not all of them. In the table there are approximately 85,000 clones, almost 95% of which are singletons. V gene TRBV11-2 combines with J gene TRBJ2-1; TRBD2 matches at 12 bases. This sequence was found in a woman aged 60-75 years with active COVID-19. Sequenced sample: peripheral blood. Written as DNA, the CDR3 is TGTGCCAGCAGCCCGCTAGCGGGGGGGCAGTACAATGAGCAGTTCTTC. Translation gives CASSPLAGGQYNEQFF.